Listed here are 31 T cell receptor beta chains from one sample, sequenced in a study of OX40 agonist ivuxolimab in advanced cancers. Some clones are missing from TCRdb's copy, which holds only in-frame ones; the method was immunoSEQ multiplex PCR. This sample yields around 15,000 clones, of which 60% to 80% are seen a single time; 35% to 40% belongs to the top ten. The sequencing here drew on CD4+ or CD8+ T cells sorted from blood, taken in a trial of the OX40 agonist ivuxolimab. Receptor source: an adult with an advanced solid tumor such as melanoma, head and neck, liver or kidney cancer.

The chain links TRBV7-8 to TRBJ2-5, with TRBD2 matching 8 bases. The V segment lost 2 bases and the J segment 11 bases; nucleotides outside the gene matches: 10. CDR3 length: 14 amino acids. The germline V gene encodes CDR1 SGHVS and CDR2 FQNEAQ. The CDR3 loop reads CASSLSPGGREQYF. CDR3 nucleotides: TGTGCCAGCAGCTTAAGTCCGGGAGGGCGTGAGCAGTACTTC.

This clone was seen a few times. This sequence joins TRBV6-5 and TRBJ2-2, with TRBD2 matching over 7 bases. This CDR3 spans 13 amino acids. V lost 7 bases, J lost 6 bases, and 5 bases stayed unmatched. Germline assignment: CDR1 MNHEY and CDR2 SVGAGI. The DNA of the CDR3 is TGTGCCAGCACCCCGCTAGCGGCCGGGGAGCTGTTTTTT. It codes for CASTPLAAGELFF.

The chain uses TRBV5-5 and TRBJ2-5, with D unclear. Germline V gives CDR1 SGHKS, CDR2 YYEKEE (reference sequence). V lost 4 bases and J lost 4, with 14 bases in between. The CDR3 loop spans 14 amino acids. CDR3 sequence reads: CASSQRLSLETQYF. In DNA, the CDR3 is TGTGCCAGCAGCCAAAGACTGAGCCTAGAGACCCAGTACTTC.

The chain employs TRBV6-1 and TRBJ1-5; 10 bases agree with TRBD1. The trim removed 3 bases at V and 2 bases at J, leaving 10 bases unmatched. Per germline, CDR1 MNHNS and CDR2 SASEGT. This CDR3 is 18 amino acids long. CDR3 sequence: CASSDGDRGWKGNQPQHF. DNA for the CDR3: TGTGCCAGCAGTGACGGGGACAGGGGTTGGAAGGGCAATCAGCCCCAGCATTTT.

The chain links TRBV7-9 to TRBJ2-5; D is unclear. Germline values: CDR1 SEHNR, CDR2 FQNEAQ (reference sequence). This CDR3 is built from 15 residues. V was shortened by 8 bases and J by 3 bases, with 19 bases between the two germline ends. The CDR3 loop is CASGNTGLHKETQYF. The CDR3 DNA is TGTGCCAGCGGAAACACCGGGCTGCATAAAGAGACCCAGTACTTC.

The CDR3 is CSVEEPGQGEETQYF. DNA for the CDR3: TGCAGCGTTGAGGAACCGGGACAGGGAGAAGAGACCCAGTACTTC. V and J are TRBV29-1 and TRBJ2-5, with TRBD1 identical over 9 bases. The CDR3 has 15 residues. V gave up 3 bases and J gave up 3 bases; unmatched junction bases: 8. In germline, CDR1 is SQVTM, CDR2 ANQGSEA. Full variable domain (remainder filled in from reference TRBV29-1 and TRBJ2-5): SAVISQKPSRDICQRGTSLTIQCQVDSQVTMMFWYRQQPGQSLTLIATANQGSEATYESGFVIDKFPISRPNLTFSTLTVSNMSPEDSSIYLCSVEEPGQGEETQYFGPGTRLLVL.

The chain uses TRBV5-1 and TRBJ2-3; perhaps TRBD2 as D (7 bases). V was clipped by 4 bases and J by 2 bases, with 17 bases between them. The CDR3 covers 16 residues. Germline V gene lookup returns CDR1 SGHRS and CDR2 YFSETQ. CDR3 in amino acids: CASSPVGGPVTDTQYF. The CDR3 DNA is TGCGCCAGCAGCCCCGTGGGGGGGCCAGTCACAGATACGCAGTATTTT.

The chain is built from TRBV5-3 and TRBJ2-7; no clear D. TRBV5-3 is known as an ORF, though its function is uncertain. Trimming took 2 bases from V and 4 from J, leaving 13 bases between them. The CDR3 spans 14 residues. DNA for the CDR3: TGTGCCAGAAGCTTTTTTATCAGTTTGTACGAGCAGTACTTC. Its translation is CARSFFISLYEQYF.

This CDR3 is CASSYSALGVPYEQYF. The CDR3 nucleotides are TGTGCCAGCAGTTACTCGGCCTTGGGGGTGCCCTACGAGCAGTACTTC. This chain joins TRBV6-5 and TRBJ2-7; D tentatively reads TRBD1 or TRBD2 (5 bases each). With 0 bases removed from V and 2 bases from J, the gap between germline ends came to 14 bases. Germline values: CDR1 MNHEY, CDR2 SVGAGI. The CDR3 sequence is 16 residues long.

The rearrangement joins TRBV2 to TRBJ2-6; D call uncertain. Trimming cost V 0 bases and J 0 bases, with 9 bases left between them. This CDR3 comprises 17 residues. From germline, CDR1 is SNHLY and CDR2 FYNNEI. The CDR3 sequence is CASSEAPLGSGANVLTF. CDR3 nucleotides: TGTGCCAGCAGTGAAGCGCCTCTAGGCTCTGGGGCCAACGTCCTGACTTTC. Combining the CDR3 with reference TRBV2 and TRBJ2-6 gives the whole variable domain EPEVTQTPSHQVTQMGQEVILRCVPISNHLYFYWYRQILGQKVEFLVSFYNNEISEKSEIFDDQFSVERPDGSNFTLKIRSTKLEDSAMYFCASSEAPLGSGANVLTFGAGSRLTVL.

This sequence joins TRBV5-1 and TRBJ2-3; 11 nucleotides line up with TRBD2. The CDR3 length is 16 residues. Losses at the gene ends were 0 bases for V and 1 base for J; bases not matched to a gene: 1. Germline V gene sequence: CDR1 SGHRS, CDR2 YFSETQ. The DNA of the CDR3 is TGCGCCAGCAGCTTGGGACTAGCGGGGCGCACAGATACGCAGTATTTT. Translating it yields CASSLGLAGRTDTQYF.

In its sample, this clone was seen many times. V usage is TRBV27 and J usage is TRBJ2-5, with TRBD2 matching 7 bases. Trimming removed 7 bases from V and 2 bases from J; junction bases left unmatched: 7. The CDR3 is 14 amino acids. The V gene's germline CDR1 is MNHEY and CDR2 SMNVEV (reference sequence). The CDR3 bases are TGTGCCAGCAACCCGGGAGGAAGACAAGAGACCCAGTACTTC. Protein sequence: CASNPGGRQETQYF.

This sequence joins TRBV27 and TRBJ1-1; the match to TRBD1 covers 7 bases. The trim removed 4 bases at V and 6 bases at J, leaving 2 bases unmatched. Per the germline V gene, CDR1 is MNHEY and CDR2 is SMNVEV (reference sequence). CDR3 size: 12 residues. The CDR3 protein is CASSYTGAEAFF. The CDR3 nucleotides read TGTGCCAGCAGTTATACAGGGGCTGAAGCTTTCTTT.

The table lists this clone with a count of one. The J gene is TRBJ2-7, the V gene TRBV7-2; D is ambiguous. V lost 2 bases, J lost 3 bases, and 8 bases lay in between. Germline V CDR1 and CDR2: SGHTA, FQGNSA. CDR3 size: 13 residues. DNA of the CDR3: TGTGCCAGCAGCTTATACAGAAACTACGAGCAGTACTTC. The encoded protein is CASSLYRNYEQYF.

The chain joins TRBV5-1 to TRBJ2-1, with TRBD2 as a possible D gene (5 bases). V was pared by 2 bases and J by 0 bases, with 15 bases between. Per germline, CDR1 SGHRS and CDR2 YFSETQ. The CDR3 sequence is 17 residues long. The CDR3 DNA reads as TGCGCCAGCAGCTTACACCCGGGATCGAGCTCCTACAATGAGCAGTTCTTC. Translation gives CASSLHPGSSSYNEQFF.

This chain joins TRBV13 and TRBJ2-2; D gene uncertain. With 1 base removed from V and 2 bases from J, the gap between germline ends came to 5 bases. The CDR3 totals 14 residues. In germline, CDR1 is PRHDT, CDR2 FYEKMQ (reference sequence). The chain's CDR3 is CASSLDSNTGELFF. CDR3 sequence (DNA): TGTGCCAGCAGCTTAGATTCTAACACCGGGGAGCTGTTTTTT. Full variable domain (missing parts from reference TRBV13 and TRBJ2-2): AAGVIQSPRHLIKEKRETATLKCYPIPRHDTVYWYQQGPGQDPQFLISFYEKMQSDKGSIPDRFSAQQFSDYHSELNMSSLELGDSALYFCASSLDSNTGELFFGEGSRLTVL.

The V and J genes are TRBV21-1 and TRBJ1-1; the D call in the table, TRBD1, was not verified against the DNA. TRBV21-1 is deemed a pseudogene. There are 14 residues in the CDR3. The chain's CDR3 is CASSKAPYRGEAFF. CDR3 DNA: TGTGCCAGCAGCAAAGCCCCTTACAGGGGCGAAGCTTTCTTT.

The CDR3, as DNA: TGTGCCAGCAGCCGGGACGGGACAGGGGCCACCGGGGAGCTGTTTTTT. Its protein is CASSRDGTGATGELFF. V gene TRBV7-8 combines with J gene TRBJ2-2, with 10 bases lining up with TRBD1. Germline-derived CDR1 and CDR2 are SGHVS and FQNEAQ. The CDR3 has 16 residues. The V gene end was trimmed by 5 bases and the J gene end by 4 bases; junction bases not matched to a gene: 7.

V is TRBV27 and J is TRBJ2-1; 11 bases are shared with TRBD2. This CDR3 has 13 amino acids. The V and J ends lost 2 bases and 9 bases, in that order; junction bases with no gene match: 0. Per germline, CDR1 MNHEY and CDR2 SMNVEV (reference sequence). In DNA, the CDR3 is TGTGCCAGCAGTTTACTAGCGGGAGGTGAGCAGTTCTTC. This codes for CASSLLAGGEQFF.

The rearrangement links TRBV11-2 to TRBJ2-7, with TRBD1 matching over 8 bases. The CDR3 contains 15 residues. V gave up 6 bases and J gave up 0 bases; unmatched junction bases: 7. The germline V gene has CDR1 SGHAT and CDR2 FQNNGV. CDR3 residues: CASSSGQDSSYEQYF. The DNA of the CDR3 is TGTGCCAGCAGTTCGGGACAGGACAGCTCCTACGAGCAGTACTTC.

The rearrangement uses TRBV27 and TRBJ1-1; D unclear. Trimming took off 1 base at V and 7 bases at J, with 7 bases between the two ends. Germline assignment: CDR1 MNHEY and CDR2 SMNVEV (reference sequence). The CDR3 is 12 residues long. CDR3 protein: CASSLLAGEAFF. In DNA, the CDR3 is TGTGCCAGCAGTTTATTAGCGGGTGAAGCTTTCTTT.

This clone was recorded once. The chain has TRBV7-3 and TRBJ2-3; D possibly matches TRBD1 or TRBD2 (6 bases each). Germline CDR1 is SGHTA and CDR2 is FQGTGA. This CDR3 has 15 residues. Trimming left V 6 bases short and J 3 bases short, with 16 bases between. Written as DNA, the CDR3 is TGTGCCAGCAGTCTTGGGGGGCAGTCAACAGATACGCAGTATTTT. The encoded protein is CASSLGGQSTDTQYF. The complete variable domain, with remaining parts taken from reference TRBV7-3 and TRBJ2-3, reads GAGVSQTPSNKVTEKGKYVELRCDPISGHTALYWYRQSLGQGPEFLIYFQGTGAADDSGLPNDRFFAVRPEGSVSTLKIQRTERGDSAVYLCASSLGGQSTDTQYFGPGTRLTVL.

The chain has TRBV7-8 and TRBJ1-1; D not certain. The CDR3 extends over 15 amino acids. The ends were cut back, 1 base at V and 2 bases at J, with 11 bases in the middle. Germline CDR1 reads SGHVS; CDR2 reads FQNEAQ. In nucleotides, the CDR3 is TGTGCCAGCAGCTTAGTTACGATACAAAACACTGAAGCTTTCTTT. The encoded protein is CASSLVTIQNTEAFF.

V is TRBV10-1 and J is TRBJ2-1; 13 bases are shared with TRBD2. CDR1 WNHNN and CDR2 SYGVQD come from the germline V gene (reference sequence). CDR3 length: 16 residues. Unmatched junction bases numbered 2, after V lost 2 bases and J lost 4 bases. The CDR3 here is CASSEAGLAGYNEQFF. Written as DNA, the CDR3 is TGCGCCAGCAGTGAGGCGGGACTAGCGGGATACAATGAGCAGTTCTTC.

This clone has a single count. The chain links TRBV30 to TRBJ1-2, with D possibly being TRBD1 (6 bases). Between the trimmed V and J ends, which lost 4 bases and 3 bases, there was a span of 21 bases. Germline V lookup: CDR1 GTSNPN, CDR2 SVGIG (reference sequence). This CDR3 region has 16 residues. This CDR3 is CAWTRGQGIGYYGYTF. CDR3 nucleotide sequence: TGTGCCTGGACCCGGGGGCAGGGGATCGGGTACTATGGCTACACCTTC.

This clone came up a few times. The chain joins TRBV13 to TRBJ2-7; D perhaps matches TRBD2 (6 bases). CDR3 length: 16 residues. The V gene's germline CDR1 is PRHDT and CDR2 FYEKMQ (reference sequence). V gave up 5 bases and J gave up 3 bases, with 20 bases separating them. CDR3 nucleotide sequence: TGTGCCAGCAGCCCCCGGGAGACTCAGTGGGGCTACGAGCAGTACTTC. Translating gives CASSPRETQWGYEQYF.

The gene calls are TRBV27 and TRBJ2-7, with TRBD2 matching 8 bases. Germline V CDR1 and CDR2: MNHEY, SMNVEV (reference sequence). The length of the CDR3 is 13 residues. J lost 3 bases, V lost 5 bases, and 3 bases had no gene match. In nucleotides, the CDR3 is TGTGCCAGCAGTCCAGGGACTAGCTACGAGCAGTACTTC. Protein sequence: CASSPGTSYEQYF.

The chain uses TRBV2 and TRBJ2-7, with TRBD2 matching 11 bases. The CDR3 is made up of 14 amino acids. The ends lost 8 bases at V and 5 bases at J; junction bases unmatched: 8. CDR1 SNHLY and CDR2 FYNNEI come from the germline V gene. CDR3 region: CASGRPGLADEQYF. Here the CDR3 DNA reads TGTGCCAGCGGGCGGCCGGGACTAGCGGACGAGCAGTACTTC.

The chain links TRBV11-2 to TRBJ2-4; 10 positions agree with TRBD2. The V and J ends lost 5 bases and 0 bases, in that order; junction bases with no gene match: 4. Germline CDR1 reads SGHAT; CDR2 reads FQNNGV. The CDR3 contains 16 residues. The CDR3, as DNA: TGTGCCAGCAGCCTCCTAGCGGGGGTAGCCAAAAACATTCAGTACTTC. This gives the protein CASSLLAGVAKNIQYF.

CDR3 sequence reads: CASSFSGSSGYEQYF. For the CDR3, the DNA is TGTGCCAGCAGCTTTAGCGGGAGCAGCGGCTACGAGCAGTACTTC. V usage is TRBV11-2 and J usage is TRBJ2-7; 9 bases fit TRBD2. CDR1 SGHAT and CDR2 FQNNGV come from the germline V gene. With V trimmed by 3 bases and J by 3 bases, 6 bases remained unmatched. This CDR3 is 15 amino acids long. Drawing the rest from reference TRBV11-2 and TRBJ2-7, the complete variable domain is EAGVAQSPRYKIIEKRQSVAFWCNPISGHATLYWYQQILGQGPKLLIQFQNNGVVDDSQLPKDRFSAERLKGVDSTLKIQPAKLEDSAVYLCASSFSGSSGYEQYFGPGTRLTVT.

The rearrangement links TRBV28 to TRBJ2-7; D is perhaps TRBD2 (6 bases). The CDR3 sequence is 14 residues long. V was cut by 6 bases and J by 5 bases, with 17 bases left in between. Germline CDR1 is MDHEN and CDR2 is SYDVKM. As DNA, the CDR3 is TGTGCCAGCAGCGAAATGGGGGGTCCCAACGAGCAGTACTTC. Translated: CASSEMGGPNEQYF.